These 23 T cell receptor beta chains share one sample of origin, sequenced in a study of identical twins. TCRdb recomputed calls from the 5' RACE reads with MiXCR, one row per CDR3 protein. The sample holds about 500,000 distinct CDR3 sequences, roughly an eighth seen once. These data also featured in a second study, about yellow fever vaccine responses in identical twins.

The sequencing sample was made of CD4+ T cells sorted from blood. All receptors derive from a woman aged 18-29 years in good health.

For this clonotype: The junction shows a germline mismatch at one end, possibly a read error. J is TRBJ2-5 and V is TRBV5-1; 9 bases agree with TRBD2. Germline V lookup: CDR1 SGHRS, CDR2 YFSETQ. The CDR3 loop spans 16 amino acids. The CDR3 nucleotides are TGTGCCAGCAGCTTAGCCCCGACTAGCGGACAAGAGACCCAGTACTTC. This encodes CASSLAPTSGQETQYF.

There are a few counts of this clonotype. This rearrangement joins TRBV21-1 to TRBJ2-3; no DNA check was done on the table's D call, TRBD1. TRBV21-1 is a pseudogene locus. The CDR3 runs 15 residues. CDR3 DNA sequence: TGTGCCAGCAGCAAAGCAGAGGGGGTCGCAGATACGCAGTATTTT. This encodes CASSKAEGVADTQYF.

This chain uses TRBV9 with TRBJ2-3, with 13 bases matching TRBD2. The germline gives CDR1 SGDLS, CDR2 YYNGEE. V trimming: 0 bases; J trimming: 1 base; junction bases outside the gene matches: 2. There are 17 residues in the CDR3. CDR3 in amino acids: CASSVDGLAGGTDTQYF. The CDR3 bases are TGTGCCAGCAGCGTAGATGGACTAGCGGGGGGCACAGATACGCAGTATTTT.

This clonotype was found many times. V gene TRBV4-2 combines with J gene TRBJ2-7, with D perhaps matching TRBD2 (5 bases). This CDR3 has 14 amino acids. V gave up 0 bases and J gave up 1 base, with 7 bases separating them. Germline lookup yields CDR1 LGHNA and CDR2 YNFKEQ. As DNA, the CDR3 is TGTGCCAGCAGCCAAGATCGACTATCCTACGAGCAGTACTTC. This encodes CASSQDRLSYEQYF.

The chain uses TRBV3-1 and TRBJ1-6; D remains unclear. From germline, CDR1 is LGHDT and CDR2 YNNKEL (reference sequence). The germline V and J ends were trimmed by 0 bases and 12 bases, with 6 bases remaining between them. CDR3 size: 12 residues. The CDR3 sequence is CASSQDSRPLHF. Here the CDR3 DNA reads TGTGCCAGCAGCCAAGATTCACGACCCCTCCACTTT.

The chain carries TRBV11-2 and TRBJ2-3; TRBD2 agrees at 11 bases. The CDR3 consists of 17 residues. Trimming at V came to 3 bases and at J to 0 bases, leaving 5 bases not matched to a gene. Germline V gene data show CDR1 as SGHAT and CDR2 as FQNNGV. CDR3 protein: CASSFTSGGYSTDTQYF. CDR3 in DNA: TGTGCCAGCAGCTTTACTAGCGGGGGTTATAGCACAGATACGCAGTATTTT.

V gene TRBV9 combines with J gene TRBJ2-3, with 7 bases identical to TRBD2. The CDR3 totals 16 residues. Germline lookup yields CDR1 SGDLS and CDR2 YYNGEE. With V trimmed by 0 bases and J by 1 base, 5 bases remained unmatched. The CDR3, as DNA: TGTGCCAGCAGCGTAGGACGAGCGGGGCGCACAGATACGCAGTATTTT. Protein product: CASSVGRAGRTDTQYF.

This clonotype was detected only a few times. The genes are TRBV2 and TRBJ2-7, with 10 positions matching TRBD1. The V gene end was trimmed by 5 bases and the J gene end by 5 bases; junction bases not matched to a gene: 6. Germline V gives CDR1 SNHLY, CDR2 FYNNEI. This CDR3 region has 14 residues. In DNA, the CDR3 is TGTGCCAGCAGTAGACAGGGGGCAGTCGACGAGCAGTACTTC. Amino acid sequence: CASSRQGAVDEQYF.

This clonotype came up a few times. This rearrangement joins TRBV15 to TRBJ1-6; TRBD1 aligns across 10 bases. From germline, CDR1 is LNHNV and CDR2 YYDKDF (reference sequence). CDR3 size: 15 residues. V lost 0 bases to trimming and J lost 7 bases; unmatched junction nucleotides: 0. The CDR3 loop is CATSRETGGNSPLHF. DNA for the CDR3: TGTGCCACCAGCAGAGAGACAGGGGGCAATTCACCCCTCCACTTT.

This clonotype was counted many times. The CDR3 DNA sequence: TGTGCCAGCAGCCTGGACGAAGAGAAGCAGTTCTTC. This sequence encodes CASSLDEEKQFF. The rearrangement links TRBV12-3 or TRBV12-4 to TRBJ2-1; D gene ambiguous. This CDR3 is 12 amino acids long. V was clipped by 6 bases and J by 11 bases, with 14 bases between them.

The chain carries TRBV9 and TRBJ2-1, with D maybe TRBD2 (6 bases). The germline gives CDR1 SGDLS, CDR2 YYNGEE. The length of the CDR3 is 14 residues. V was shortened by 6 bases and J by 8 bases, with 18 bases between the two germline ends. CDR3 bases: TGTGCCAGCAATTCAGGAGGGCCCCTTGATGAGCAGTTCTTC. This codes for CASNSGGPLDEQFF.

V usage is TRBV4-1 and J usage is TRBJ2-7; perhaps TRBD2 as D (5 bases). Trimming cost V 0 bases and J 4 bases, with 16 bases left between them. The CDR3 is 16 amino acids. Germline values: CDR1 MGHRA, CDR2 YSYEKL. The chain's CDR3 is CASSQERSVGRYEQYF. CDR3 sequence (DNA): TGCGCCAGCAGCCAAGAGAGGTCAGTGGGGAGATACGAGCAGTACTTC.

This clonotype has only a few counts. This sequence joins TRBV20-1 and TRBJ1-6; 7 bases are a match to TRBD1. Germline V gene lookup returns CDR1 DFQATT and CDR2 SNEGSKA (reference sequence). The trim removed 4 bases at V and 0 bases at J, leaving 3 bases unmatched. CDR3 length: 15 amino acids. CDR3 coding DNA: TGCAGTGCTAAAGCAGGGGGCTCCTATAATTCACCCCTCCACTTT. This gives the protein CSAKAGGSYNSPLHF.

V usage is TRBV7-8 and J usage is TRBJ2-7; maybe TRBD2 (6 bases). The length of the CDR3 is 14 residues. Germline lookup yields CDR1 SGHVS and CDR2 FQNEAQ. Deletions cut 5 bases from V and 2 bases from J, with 13 bases between. CDR3 protein: CASSLFGGTYEQYF. The CDR3, as DNA: TGTGCCAGCAGCCTTTTTGGGGGGACCTACGAGCAGTACTTC.

The chain uses TRBV12-3 or TRBV12-4 and TRBJ2-1; D is possibly TRBD2 (5 bases). Trimming pared 6 bases from V and 16 bases from J, leaving 16 bases between. The CDR3 is 11 residues long. In DNA form, the CDR3 reads TGTGCCAGCAGCCCCACGGGGAACCAATTCTTC. This translates into CASSPTGNQFF.

V usage is TRBV6-5 and J usage is TRBJ1-1; the D gene is possibly TRBD1 (6 bases). Germline V gene sequence: CDR1 MNHEY, CDR2 SVGAGI. The germline V and J ends were trimmed by 5 bases and 6 bases, with 7 bases remaining between them. CDR3 size: 11 residues. The CDR3 DNA reads as TGTGCCAGCAGTCAGGGGCCTGAAGCTTTCTTT. Protein sequence: CASSQGPEAFF.

V gene TRBV20-1 combines with J gene TRBJ2-4; tentatively, D is TRBD1 (5 bases). Germline loops: CDR1 DFQATT, CDR2 SNEGSKA (reference sequence). The CDR3 length is 13 residues. V gave up 7 bases and J gave up 6 bases, with 16 bases separating them. The CDR3 loop is CSVSQGTGNIQYF. CDR3 coding DNA: TGCAGTGTAAGCCAGGGCACGGGAAACATTCAGTACTTC.

This clonotype occurred a few times. Here the CDR3 DNA reads TGTGCCAGCAGCTTAGGACAGGCACCACAAGAGACCCAGTACTTC. Its translation: CASSLGQAPQETQYF. The J gene is TRBJ2-5, the V gene TRBV11-2; D perhaps matches TRBD1 (6 bases). This CDR3 region has 15 residues. Germline-derived CDR1 and CDR2 are SGHAT and FQNNGV. V lost 1 base and J lost 2, with 11 bases in between.

This clonotype was counted a few times. The V and J genes are TRBV5-1 and TRBJ2-3; D uncertain. With 1 base removed from V and 4 bases from J, the gap between germline ends came to 10 bases. There are 14 residues in the CDR3. The germline V gene encodes CDR1 SGHRS and CDR2 YFSETQ. The CDR3 loop is CASSLMRSADTQYF. The CDR3 DNA reads TGCGCCAGCAGCTTGATGAGGTCAGCAGATACGCAGTATTTT.

In its sample, this clonotype was seen a few times. This chain uses TRBV10-3 with TRBJ2-1; 14 bases agree with TRBD2. This CDR3 has 17 amino acids. After removal of 0 bases from V and 7 bases from J, the junction contained 5 bases not matched to a gene. Germline V CDR1 and CDR2: ENHRY, SYGVKD. As DNA, the CDR3 is TGTGCCATCAGTGAGTCGACGGGACTAGCGGGAGCGAATGAGCAGTTCTTC. This gives the protein CAISESTGLAGANEQFF.

V is TRBV15 and J is TRBJ1-5; D remains ambiguous. Looked up from germline, CDR1 is LNHNV and CDR2 is YYDKDF (reference sequence). The CDR3 has 8 amino acids. The CDR3 region is CSNQPQHF. The DNA of the CDR3 is TGTAGCAATCAGCCCCAGCATTTT.

The chain carries TRBV10-3 and TRBJ2-1, with 8 bases matching TRBD1. CDR3 length: 16 residues. V gave up 0 bases and J gave up 4 bases; unmatched junction bases: 5. Germline V CDR1 and CDR2: ENHRY, SYGVKD. The CDR3, as DNA: TGTGCCATCAGTGAGTCCGGGACAGGAGATTACAATGAGCAGTTCTTC. It specifies CAISESGTGDYNEQFF.

This chain connects TRBV7-6 to TRBJ2-3, with TRBD1 matching 10 bases. Germline assignment: CDR1 SGHVS and CDR2 FNYEAQ. The trim removed 5 bases at V and 6 bases at J, leaving 8 bases unmatched. The CDR3 extends over 15 amino acids. CDR3 DNA: TGTGCCAGCAGCCCTTTGACAGGGGGCGTGGATACGCAGTATTTT. Its translation: CASSPLTGGVDTQYF.